Listed below are T cell receptor beta chains from one sample, sequenced in a study of shared clonotypes between healthy human individuals. TCRdb's table, derived via immunoSEQ multiplex PCR, lists solely in-frame clones and lacks some. This repertoire shows a few hundred thousand clones, 96% found once; its top ten account for around 0.32%. The sample taken for sequencing was memory CD8+ T cells sorted from blood. The receptors stem from a man aged 25-45 years in good health. The CDR3 runs from the conserved cysteine through the conserved F or W. The D gene is left open where the match is weak. The size field is filled for only some rows; it gives once, few, many or a size class.

>18|TRBV7-9|.|TRBJ1-3|.
CASSLGSPSKSSGNTIYF
TGTGCCAGCAGCTTAGGTTCGCCCTCAAAGAGCTCTGGAAACACCATATATTTT
>16|TRBV9|.|TRBJ2-1|TRBD2
CASSPRVAGWGNEQFF
TGTGCCAGCAGCCCCCGAGTAGCGGGATGGGGGAATGAGCAGTTCTTC
>16|TRBV27|.|TRBJ2-3|.
CASSTPRGRNTDTQYF
TGTGCCAGCAGTACCCCTCGCGGCCGAAACACAGATACGCAGTATTTT
>14|TRBV4-1|.|TRBJ2-7|.
CASSQGTGFNEQYF
TGCGCCAGCAGCCAAGGAACAGGGTTCAACGAGCAGTACTTC
>19|TRBV7-8|.|TRBJ2-1|TRBD2
CASSGAGTSGRSGNNEQFF
TGTGCCAGCAGCGGAGCCGGGACTAGCGGGAGGTCAGGAAACAATGAGCAGTTCTTC
>11|TRBV28|.|TRBJ1-1|TRBD1
CAGGQGEGAFF
TGTGCCGGAGGACAGGGTGAGGGAGCTTTCTTT
>10|TRBV20-1|.|TRBJ1-1|.
CSARVGGAFF
TGCAGTGCTAGGGTGGGGGGTGCTTTCTTT
>12|TRBV5-1|.|TRBJ2-7|TRBD1
CASRTGVYEQYF
TGCGCCAGCAGGACAGGGGTTTACGAGCAGTACTTC
>15|TRBV6-1|.|TRBJ2-2|TRBD1
CASSAIQGAYGELFF
TGTGCCAGCAGCGCAATACAGGGGGCGTACGGGGAGCTGTTTTTT
>13|TRBV19|.|TRBJ1-1|.
CASSTQAQGEAFF
TGTGCCAGTAGTACCCAAGCCCAAGGCGAAGCTTTCTTT
>14|TRBV5-6|.|TRBJ2-2|.
CASRLQGYTGELFF
TGTGCCAGCAGGTTGCAGGGTTACACCGGGGAGCTGTTTTTT
>14|TRBV7-9|.|TRBJ1-4|TRBD1
CASSQGQGVEKLFF
TGTGCCAGCAGCCAGGGACAGGGGGTTGAAAAACTGTTTTTT
>10|TRBV20-1|.|TRBJ2-1|.
CSARDREQFF
TGCAGTGCTAGAGACCGTGAGCAGTTCTTC
>16|TRBV28|.|TRBJ2-7|TRBD1
CASTTLGGQGAYEQYF
TGTGCCAGCACAACCCTTGGGGGACAGGGGGCCTACGAGCAGTACTTC
>15|TRBV5-1|.|TRBJ2-2|.
CASSLKGTETGELFF
TGCGCCAGCAGCTTGAAGGGGACGGAGACCGGGGAGCTGTTTTTT
>13|TRBV5-1|.|TRBJ1-2|TRBD1
CASSEPGGYGYTF
TGCGCCAGCAGCGAACCAGGGGGATATGGCTACACCTTC
>14|TRBV5-4|.|TRBJ2-7|.
CASSLGVSSYEQYF
TGTGCCAGCAGCTTGGGGGTTAGCTCCTACGAGCAGTACTTC
>15|TRBV5-4|.|TRBJ1-1|.
CASSPAGAKNTEAFF
TGTGCCAGCAGCCCGGCCGGGGCGAAGAACACTGAAGCTTTCTTT
>13|TRBV6-5|.|TRBJ1-3|.
CASRRLSGNTIYF
TGTGCCAGCAGGCGGCTCTCTGGAAACACCATATATTTT
>17|TRBV25-1|.|TRBJ2-2|TRBD2
CASSLPGLAGNTGELFF
TGTGCCAGCAGCCTCCCGGGACTAGCGGGGAACACCGGGGAGCTGTTTTTT
>16|TRBV5-6|.|TRBJ2-3|.
CASSIIGGAGTDTQYF
TGTGCCAGCAGCATCATTGGCGGGGCAGGCACAGATACGCAGTATTTT
>14|TRBV4-2|.|TRBJ2-5|.
CASSQEAAGETQYF
TGTGCCAGCAGCCAAGAAGCAGCGGGAGAGACCCAGTACTTC
>21|TRBV4-2|few|TRBJ2-3|.
CASSQDRSPITYPSSTDTQYF
TGTGCCAGCAGCCAAGATAGGTCCCCTATCACTTACCCATCTAGCACAGATACGCAGTATTTT
>14|TRBV5-6|.|TRBJ1-1|.
CASSFPTGNTEAFF
TGTGCCAGCAGCTTTCCAACAGGTAACACTGAAGCTTTCTTT
>14|TRBV30|.|TRBJ1-3|.
CAWRVTGTGNTIYF
TGTGCCTGGAGAGTGACAGGAACTGGAAACACCATATATTTT
>14|TRBV5-1|.|TRBJ2-1|TRBD1
CASSSGTGDNEQFF
TGCGCCAGCAGCTCCGGGACAGGGGACAATGAGCAGTTCTTC
>15|TRBV14|.|TRBJ1-3|.
CASSQVGDAGNTIYF
TGTGCCAGCAGCCAAGTGGGGGACGCTGGAAACACCATATATTTT
>15|TRBV11-2|.|TRBJ2-7|TRBD2
CASSFGLAGSYEQYF
TGTGCCAGCAGCTTCGGGCTAGCGGGATCCTACGAGCAGTACTTC
>15|TRBV6-5|.|TRBJ1-2|.
CASSYSRVRIDGYTF
TGTGCCAGCAGTTACTCGCGGGTAAGGATTGATGGCTACACCTTC
>13|TRBV28|once|TRBJ1-1|TRBD1
CASRQGSGTEAFF
TGTGCCAGTCGACAGGGATCGGGCACTGAAGCTTTCTTT
>11|TRBV4-1|few|TRBJ1-1|.
CASSQNTEAFF
TGCGCCAGCAGCCAGAACACTGAAGCTTTCTTT
>13|TRBV6-5|.|TRBJ1-2|.
CASTPTQEVVYTF
TGTGCCAGCACCCCCACTCAGGAGGTTGTCTACACCTTC
>14|TRBV6-1|.|TRBJ1-2|.
CASTGIVAGHGYTF
TGTGCCAGCACAGGGATCGTGGCAGGTCATGGCTACACCTTC
>14|TRBV28|once|TRBJ2-3|.
CASSLGQRTDTQYF
TGTGCCAGCAGTTTAGGTCAGCGCACAGATACGCAGTATTTT
>15|TRBV5-6|.|TRBJ1-3|.
CASSLGDNSGNTIYF
TGTGCCAGCAGCTTGGGGGACAACTCTGGAAACACCATATATTTT
>14|TRBV28|.|TRBJ1-2|.
CASNASPQGSGYTF
TGTGCCAGCAACGCTTCACCACAGGGAAGTGGCTACACCTTC
>15|TRBV27|.|TRBJ2-5|TRBD1
CASSSPGTGQETQYF
TGTGCCAGCAGTTCCCCCGGGACAGGGCAAGAGACCCAGTACTTC
>12|TRBV6-6|.|TRBJ2-2|.
CASSYGTGELFF
TGTGCCAGCAGTTACGGCACCGGGGAGCTGTTTTTT
>14|TRBV11-2|.|TRBJ2-1|.
CASSLERGNNEQFF
TGTGCCAGCAGCTTAGAAAGGGGGAACAATGAGCAGTTCTTC
>15|TRBV28|.|TRBJ1-2|.
CASSSFQRPLYGYTF
TGTGCCAGCAGTTCCTTTCAGAGGCCCCTCTATGGCTACACCTTC
>13|TRBV11-1|.|TRBJ1-1|.
CASSLGGNTEAFF
TGTGCCAGCAGCTTAGGGGGGAACACTGAAGCTTTCTTT
>16|TRBV9|.|TRBJ2-1|.
CASSVDRRGSYNEQFF
TGTGCCAGCAGCGTAGACAGGAGGGGCTCCTACAATGAGCAGTTCTTC
>14|TRBV2|.|TRBJ2-1|TRBD2
CASRAGPLYNEQFF
TGTGCCAGCAGAGCGGGACCCCTCTACAATGAGCAGTTCTTC
>18|TRBV12-1|.|TRBJ1-4|.
CASSADNREGGTNEKLFF
TGTGCCAGCAGCGCGGACAACAGGGAAGGAGGAACTAATGAAAAACTGTTTTTT
>13|TRBV7-9|.|TRBJ2-7|.
CASSFNGRDEQYF
TGTGCCAGCAGCTTCAACGGGAGAGACGAGCAGTACTTC
>14|TRBV27|.|TRBJ1-5|.
CASSLYGGYQPQHF
TGTGCCAGCAGTTTATATGGAGGGTATCAGCCCCAGCATTTT
>11|TRBV6-5|.|TRBJ2-1|TRBD1
CAAGQGNEQFF
TGTGCCGCGGGACAGGGGAATGAGCAGTTCTTC
>14|TRBV28|.|TRBJ2-1|TRBD2
CASSSGSVYNEQFF
TGTGCCAGCAGTAGCGGGAGTGTATACAATGAGCAGTTCTTC
>16|TRBV28|.|TRBJ1-5|.
CASSRANPYSNQPQHF
TGTGCCAGCAGCCGGGCCAACCCTTATAGCAATCAGCCCCAGCATTTT